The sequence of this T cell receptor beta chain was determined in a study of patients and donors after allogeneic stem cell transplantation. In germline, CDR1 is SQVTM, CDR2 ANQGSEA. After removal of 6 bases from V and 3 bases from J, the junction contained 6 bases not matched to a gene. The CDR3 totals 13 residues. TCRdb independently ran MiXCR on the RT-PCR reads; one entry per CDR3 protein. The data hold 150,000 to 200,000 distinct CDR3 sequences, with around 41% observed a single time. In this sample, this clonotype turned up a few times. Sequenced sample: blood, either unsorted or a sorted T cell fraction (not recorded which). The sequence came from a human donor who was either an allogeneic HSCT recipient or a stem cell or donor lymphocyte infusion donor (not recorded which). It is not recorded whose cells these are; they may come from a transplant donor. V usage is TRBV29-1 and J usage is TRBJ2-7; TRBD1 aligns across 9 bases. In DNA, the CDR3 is TGCAGCGTCGACCGGGGACAGGGCTACGAGCAGTACTTC. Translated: CSVDRGQGYEQYF.